In its sample, the clone carrying this TCR beta chain was seen once. This entry is derived from a study of blood T cell repertoires in COVID-19. Study in general: The analysed material was cDNA or gDNA that came from T cells, B-cell-depleted T cells, or PBMCs.

Participants were aged roughly 18 to 90 years, lived in some 23 US areas, and enrolled virtually. The study assigned cohorts using participant-reported clinical history. Per the original methods: Reference gene primer amplification yielded estimated nucleated cell counts. Sequencing used immunoSEQ multiplex PCR; TCRdb keeps in-frame clones, though not all of them. The DNA gave D and trimming, while V, J and clone size come from that table. The table records around 150,000 clones, about 80% of them present only once. Sequenced: PBMCs or T cells enriched from blood (not recorded which). This receptor was taken from a woman aged 55 to 70 who had recovered from COVID-19.

CDR3 loop: CASSIGTGPYNEQFF. CDR3 DNA sequence: TGTGCCAGTAGTATTGGGACAGGCCCCTACAATGAGCAGTTCTTC. This chain connects TRBV19 to TRBJ2-1; 8 bases are shared with TRBD1. The ends lost 3 bases at V and 2 bases at J; junction bases unmatched: 3. The CDR3 is 15 residues long. Germline V gene sequence: CDR1 LNHDA, CDR2 SQIVND (reference sequence).